Included here is one TCR beta chain sequence, with context. This sample was included in a study of technical replicates of blood from a handful of donors. The data were produced by immunoSEQ multiplex PCR, yet TCRdb's version contains in-frame clones alone and is incomplete. The data contain under 70,000 clones, approximately 90% of them singletons. CDR1 LGHNA and CDR2 YNFKEQ come from the germline V gene. V lost 0 bases, J lost 0 bases, and 5 bases stayed unmatched. The CDR3 totals 16 residues. The source material was PBMCs. This receptor was taken from a human donor in good health. Some clones in this sample may be carry-over from other donors' samples. The chain carries TRBV4-2 and TRBJ2-7; the match to TRBD1 covers 7 bases. CDR3 loop: CASSQDGSGGSYEQYF. CDR3 DNA sequence: TGTGCCAGCAGCCAAGACGGGTCAGGGGGCTCCTACGAGCAGTACTTC.